The clone carrying this T cell receptor (beta chain) has just one count. What it recognizes is unknown. The sample belongs to a study of blood T cells in healthy people across ages. Looking at the study overall: Per two T cells, template switching captured roughly one barcoded beta molecule. General study results and limits: TCR beta diversity per million T cells fell roughly linearly with age.

The CDR3 spans 17 residues. CDR1 and CDR2 from the germline V gene are SGHVS and FQNEAQ. Trimming took 5 bases from V and 6 from J; bases not matched to a gene: 13. Alongside a J-beta primer mix, a sample-barcoded 5' primer served in a second PCR lasting roughly 7 to 11 cycles. A tag from a template-switch adaptor with 12 random nucleotides marked each cDNA molecule. TCRdb recomputed calls from the 5' RACE reads with MiXCR, one row per CDR3 protein. The data contain 790,000 or so distinct CDR3 sequences, less than 60% of them singletons. The sequencing input was blood. This sequence originates from a man older than 75 in good health. The chain joins TRBV7-8 to TRBJ1-5; 10 nucleotides line up with TRBD1. For the CDR3, the DNA is TGTGCCAGCAGCCTAAGATGGGGACAGGGGAATACTCAGCCCCAGCATTTT. Its protein product is CASSLRWGQGNTQPQHF.